This T cell receptor beta chain is from a study of T cell changes during pregnancy in multiple sclerosis (dated by TCRdb to the late 2010s). A note on the overall study: The study examined how the T cell repertoire changed over the course of pregnancy in women with multiple sclerosis.

V is shortened by 6 bases, J by 3 bases, and the region joining them spans 8 bases. CDR3 length: 12 amino acids, cysteine to phenylalanine. The CDR3 DNA has 36 bases and is translated from base 1. CDR1 SGHTA and CDR2 FQGNSA are derived from the germline V gene. The library was obtained by the immunoSEQ multiplex PCR assay. TCRdb took over this immuneACCESS table, retaining in-frame rearrangements with V and J assigned. Such tables are incomplete; in checked studies, under half of the missing clones stem from an unresolved V gene, and the remainder is unexplained. Across this sample there are about 68,000 clones, with roughly nine tenths seen only once. 0.86% of the sample lies in the top ten. To note about this clone: Its target antigen remains unknown. It has no much larger one-base neighbor in the sample; base qualities were not kept.

This TCR was sampled from a female donor with multiple sclerosis, enrolled in a pregnancy study. Source: peripheral blood, taken in the second trimester of pregnancy. This sequence uses TRBV7-2 and TRBJ1-2, with the D gene call left open. The CDR3 reads CASSPGYYGYTF. The DNA reads as follows: TGTGCCAGCAGTCCAGGCTACTATGGCTACACCTTC.